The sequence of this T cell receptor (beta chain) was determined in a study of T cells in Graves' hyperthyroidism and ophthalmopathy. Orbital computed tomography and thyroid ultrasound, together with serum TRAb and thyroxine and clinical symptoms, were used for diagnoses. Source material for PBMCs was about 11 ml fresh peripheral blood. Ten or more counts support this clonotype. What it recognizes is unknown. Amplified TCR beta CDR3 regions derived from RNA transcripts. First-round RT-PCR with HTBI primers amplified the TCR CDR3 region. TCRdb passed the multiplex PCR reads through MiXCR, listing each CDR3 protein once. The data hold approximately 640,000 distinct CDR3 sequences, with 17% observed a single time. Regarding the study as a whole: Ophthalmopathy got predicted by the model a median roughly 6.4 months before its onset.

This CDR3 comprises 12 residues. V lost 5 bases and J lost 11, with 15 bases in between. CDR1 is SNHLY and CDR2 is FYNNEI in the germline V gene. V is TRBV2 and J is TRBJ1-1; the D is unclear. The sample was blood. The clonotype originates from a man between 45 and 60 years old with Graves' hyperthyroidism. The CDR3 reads CASSLQTRQAFF. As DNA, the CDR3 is TGTGCCAGCAGTCTACAGACCCGCCAGGCTTTCTTT.